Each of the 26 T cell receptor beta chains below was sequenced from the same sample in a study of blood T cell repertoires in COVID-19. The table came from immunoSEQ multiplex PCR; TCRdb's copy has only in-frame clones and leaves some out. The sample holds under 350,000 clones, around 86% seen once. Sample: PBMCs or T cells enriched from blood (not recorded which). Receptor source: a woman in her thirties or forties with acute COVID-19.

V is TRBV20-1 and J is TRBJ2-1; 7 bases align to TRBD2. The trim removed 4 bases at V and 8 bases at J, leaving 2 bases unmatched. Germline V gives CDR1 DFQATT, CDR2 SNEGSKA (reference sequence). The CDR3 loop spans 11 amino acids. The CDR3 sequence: CSAKGRDEQFF. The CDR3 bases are TGCAGTGCTAAGGGGAGGGATGAGCAGTTCTTC.

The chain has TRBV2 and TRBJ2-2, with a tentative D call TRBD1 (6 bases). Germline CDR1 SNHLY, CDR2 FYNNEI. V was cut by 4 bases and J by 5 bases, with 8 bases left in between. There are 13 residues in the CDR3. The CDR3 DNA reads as TGTGCCAGCAGTGTTCAGGGGACCGGGGAGCTGTTTTTT. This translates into CASSVQGTGELFF. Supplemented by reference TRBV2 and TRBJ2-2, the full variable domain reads EPEVTQTPSHQVTQMGQEVILRCVPISNHLYFYWYRQILGQKVEFLVSFYNNEISEKSEIFDDQFSVERPDGSNFTLKIRSTKLEDSAMYFCASSVQGTGELFFGEGSRLTVL.

The CDR3 coding sequence is TGCGCCAGCAGCCAAGCCGGGGGGGGCCGGAGCTCCTACAATGAGCAGTTCTTC. Translating it yields CASSQAGGGRSSYNEQFF. V usage is TRBV4-3 and J usage is TRBJ2-1, with 8 bases lining up with TRBD2. This CDR3 spans 18 amino acids. CDR1 is LGHNA and CDR2 is YSLEER in the germline V gene. J lost 0 bases, V lost 1 base, and 8 bases had no gene match.

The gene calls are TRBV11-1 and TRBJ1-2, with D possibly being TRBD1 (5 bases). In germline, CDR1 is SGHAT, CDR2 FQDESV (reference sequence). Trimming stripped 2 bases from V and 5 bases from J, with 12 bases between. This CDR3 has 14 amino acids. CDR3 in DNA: TGTGCCAGCAGCTTACAGGGAAGAAGTTATGGCTACACCTTC. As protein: CASSLQGRSYGYTF.

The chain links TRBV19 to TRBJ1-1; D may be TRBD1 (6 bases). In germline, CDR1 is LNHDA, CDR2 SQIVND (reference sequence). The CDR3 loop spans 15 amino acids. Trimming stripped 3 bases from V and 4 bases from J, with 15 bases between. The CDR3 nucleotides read TGTGCCAGTAGTATTTTGGTGTCACAGGGCACTGAAGCTTTCTTT. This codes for CASSILVSQGTEAFF.

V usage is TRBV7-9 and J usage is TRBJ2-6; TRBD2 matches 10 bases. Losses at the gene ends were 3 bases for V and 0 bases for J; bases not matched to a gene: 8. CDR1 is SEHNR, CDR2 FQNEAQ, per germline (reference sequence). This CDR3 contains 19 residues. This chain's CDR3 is CASSFGTSGISSGANVLTF. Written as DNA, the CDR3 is TGTGCCAGCAGCTTTGGAACTAGCGGGATCAGCTCTGGGGCCAACGTCCTGACTTTC. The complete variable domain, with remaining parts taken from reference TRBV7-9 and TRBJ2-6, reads DTGVSQNPRHKITKRGQNVTFRCDPISEHNRLYWYRQTLGQGPEFLTYFQNEAQLEKSRLLSDRFSAERPKGSFSTLEIQRTEQGDSAMYLCASSFGTSGISSGANVLTFGAGSRLTVL.

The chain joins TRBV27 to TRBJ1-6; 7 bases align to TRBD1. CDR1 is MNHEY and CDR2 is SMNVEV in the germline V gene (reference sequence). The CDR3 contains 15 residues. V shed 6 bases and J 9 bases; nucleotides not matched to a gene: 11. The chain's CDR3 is CASSPSDRESSPLHF. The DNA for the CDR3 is TGTGCCAGCAGCCCATCCGACAGGGAGAGTTCACCCCTCCACTTT.

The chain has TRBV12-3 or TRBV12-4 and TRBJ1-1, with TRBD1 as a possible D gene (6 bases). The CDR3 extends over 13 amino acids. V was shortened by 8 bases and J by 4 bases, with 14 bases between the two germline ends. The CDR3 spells CASEWKGGTEAFF. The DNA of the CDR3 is TGTGCCAGCGAGTGGAAAGGGGGCACTGAAGCTTTCTTT.

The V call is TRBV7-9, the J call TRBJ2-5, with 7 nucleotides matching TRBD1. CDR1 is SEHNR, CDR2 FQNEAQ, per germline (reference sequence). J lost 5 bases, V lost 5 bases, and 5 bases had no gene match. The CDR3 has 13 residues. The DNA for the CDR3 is TGTGCCAGCAGCGCGGCGACAGGGGAGACCCAGTACTTC. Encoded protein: CASSAATGETQYF.

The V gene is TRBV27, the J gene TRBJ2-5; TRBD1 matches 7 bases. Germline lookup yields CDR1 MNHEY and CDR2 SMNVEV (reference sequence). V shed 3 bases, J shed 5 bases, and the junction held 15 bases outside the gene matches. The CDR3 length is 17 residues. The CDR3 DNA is TGTGCCAGCAGTTTGCAATCGTCTGGCCCCAGGGGGGAGACCCAGTACTTC. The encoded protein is CASSLQSSGPRGETQYF.

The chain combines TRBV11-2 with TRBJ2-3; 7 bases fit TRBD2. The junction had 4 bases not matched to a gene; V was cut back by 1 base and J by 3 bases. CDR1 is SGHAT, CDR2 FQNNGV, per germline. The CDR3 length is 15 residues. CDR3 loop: CASSLVGGWTDTQYF. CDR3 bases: TGTGCCAGCAGCTTAGTGGGAGGGTGGACAGATACGCAGTATTTT.

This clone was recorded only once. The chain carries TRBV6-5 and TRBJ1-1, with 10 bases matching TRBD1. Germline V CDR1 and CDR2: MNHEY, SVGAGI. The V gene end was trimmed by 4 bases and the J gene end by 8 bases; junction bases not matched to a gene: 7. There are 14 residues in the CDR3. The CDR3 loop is CASSSNRQGAEAFF. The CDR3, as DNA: TGTGCCAGCAGTTCTAACCGACAGGGGGCCGAAGCTTTCTTT.

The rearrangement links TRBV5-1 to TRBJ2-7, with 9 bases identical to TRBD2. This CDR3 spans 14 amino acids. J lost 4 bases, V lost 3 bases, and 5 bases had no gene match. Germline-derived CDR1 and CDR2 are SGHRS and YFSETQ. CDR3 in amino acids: CASSSTSGFYEQYF. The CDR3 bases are TGCGCCAGCAGCTCCACTAGCGGGTTTTACGAGCAGTACTTC.

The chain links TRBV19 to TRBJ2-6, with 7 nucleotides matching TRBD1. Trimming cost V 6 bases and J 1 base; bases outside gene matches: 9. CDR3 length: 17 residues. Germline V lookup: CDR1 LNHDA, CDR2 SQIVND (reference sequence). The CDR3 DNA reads TGTGCCAGTAGCCTGCAGGGGGTTTCGTCTGGGGCCAACGTCCTGACTTTC. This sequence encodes CASSLQGVSSGANVLTF. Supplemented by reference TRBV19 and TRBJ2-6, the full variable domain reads DGGITQSPKYLFRKEGQNVTLSCEQNLNHDAMYWYRQDPGQGLRLIYYSQIVNDFQKGDIAEGYSVSREKKESFPLTVTSAQKNPTAFYLCASSLQGVSSGANVLTFGAGSRLTVL.

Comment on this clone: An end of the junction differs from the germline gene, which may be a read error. The CDR3 loop reads CANSPRDTDTQYF. CDR3 DNA sequence: TGTGCCAACAGCCCCCGGGATACAGATACGCAGTATTTT. This chain joins TRBV5-4 and TRBJ2-3; D might be TRBD2 (5 bases). Germline CDR1 is SGHNT and CDR2 is YYREEE (reference sequence). The CDR3 totals 13 residues. Supplemented by reference TRBV5-4 and TRBJ2-3, the full variable domain reads ETGVTQSPTHLIKTRGQQVTLRCSSQSGHNTVSWYQQALGQGPQFIFQYYREEENGRGNFPPRFSGLQFPNYSSELNVNALELDDSALYLCANSPRDTDTQYFGPGTRLTVL.

In DNA, the CDR3 is TGTGCCAGCAGCGTAGTCTCAGCGGGAGAGGGTGAGCAGTTCTTC. This encodes CASSVVSAGEGEQFF. This chain links TRBV9 with TRBJ2-1, with TRBD2 identical over 8 bases. The CDR3 contains 15 residues. V lost 0 bases and J lost 9; bases outside the gene matches: 8. Germline V gives CDR1 SGDLS, CDR2 YYNGEE.

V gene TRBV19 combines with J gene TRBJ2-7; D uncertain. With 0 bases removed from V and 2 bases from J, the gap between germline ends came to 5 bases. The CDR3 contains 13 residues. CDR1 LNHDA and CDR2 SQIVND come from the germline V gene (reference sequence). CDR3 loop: CASSIDHTYEQYF. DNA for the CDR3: TGTGCCAGTAGTATAGATCACACCTACGAGCAGTACTTC.

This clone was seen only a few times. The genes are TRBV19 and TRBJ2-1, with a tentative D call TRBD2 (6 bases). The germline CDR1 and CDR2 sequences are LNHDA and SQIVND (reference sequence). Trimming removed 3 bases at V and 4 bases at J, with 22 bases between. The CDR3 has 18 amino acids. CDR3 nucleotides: TGTGCCAGTAGTATTGGGGCGGGGTTCGAGGGGCTTTACAATGAGCAGTTCTTC. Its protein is CASSIGAGFEGLYNEQFF.

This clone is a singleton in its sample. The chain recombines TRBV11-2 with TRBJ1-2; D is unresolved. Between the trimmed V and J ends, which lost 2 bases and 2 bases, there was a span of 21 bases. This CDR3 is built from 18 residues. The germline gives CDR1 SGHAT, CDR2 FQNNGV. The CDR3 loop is CASSLMGGRGRQNYGYTF. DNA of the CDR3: TGTGCCAGCAGCTTAATGGGCGGCAGAGGGCGGCAGAACTATGGCTACACCTTC.

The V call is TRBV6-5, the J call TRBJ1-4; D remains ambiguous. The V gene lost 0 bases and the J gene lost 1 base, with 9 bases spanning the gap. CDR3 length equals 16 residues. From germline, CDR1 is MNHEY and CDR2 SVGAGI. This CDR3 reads CASSYSSPKTNEKLFF. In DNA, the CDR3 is TGTGCCAGCAGTTACTCTTCCCCAAAAACTAATGAAAAACTGTTTTTT.

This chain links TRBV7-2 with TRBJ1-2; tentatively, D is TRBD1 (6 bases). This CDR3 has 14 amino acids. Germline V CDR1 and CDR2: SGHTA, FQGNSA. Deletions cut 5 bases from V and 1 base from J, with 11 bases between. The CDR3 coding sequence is TGTGCCAGCAGCGAGGGGGTTGGTAACTATGGCTACACCTTC. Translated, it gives CASSEGVGNYGYTF. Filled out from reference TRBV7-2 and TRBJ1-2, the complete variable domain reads GAGVSQSPSNKVTEKGKDVELRCDPISGHTALYWYRQSLGQGLEFLIYFQGNSAPDKSGLPSDRFSAERTGGSVSTLTIQRTQQEDSAVYLCASSEGVGNYGYTFGSGTRLTVV.

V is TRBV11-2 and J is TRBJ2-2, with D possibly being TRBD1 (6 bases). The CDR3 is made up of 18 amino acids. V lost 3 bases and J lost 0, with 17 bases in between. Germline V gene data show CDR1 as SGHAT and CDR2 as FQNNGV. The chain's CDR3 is CASSLSSGTPANTGELFF. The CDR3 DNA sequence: TGTGCCAGCAGCTTGTCCTCCGGGACACCAGCGAACACCGGGGAGCTGTTTTTT.

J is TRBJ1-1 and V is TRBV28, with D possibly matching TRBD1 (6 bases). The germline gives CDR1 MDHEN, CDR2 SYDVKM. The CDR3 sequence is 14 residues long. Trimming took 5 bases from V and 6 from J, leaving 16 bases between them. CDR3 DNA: TGTGCCAGCAGTCGTAAACAGGGTTGGGCTGAAGCTTTCTTT. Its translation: CASSRKQGWAEAFF.

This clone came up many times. The CDR3 spells CASSWGGSGADTQYF. CDR3 nucleotide sequence: TGTGCCAGTAGTTGGGGCGGTTCGGGCGCAGATACGCAGTATTTT. The V and J genes are TRBV19 and TRBJ2-3, with TRBD1 as a possible D gene (5 bases). This CDR3 region has 15 residues. The germline CDR1 and CDR2 sequences are LNHDA and SQIVND (reference sequence). The V gene lost 5 bases and the J gene lost 4 bases, with 16 bases spanning the gap. Full variable domain (remainder filled in from reference TRBV19 and TRBJ2-3): DGGITQSPKYLFRKEGQNVTLSCEQNLNHDAMYWYRQDPGQGLRLIYYSQIVNDFQKGDIAEGYSVSREKKESFPLTVTSAQKNPTAFYLCASSWGGSGADTQYFGPGTRLTVL.

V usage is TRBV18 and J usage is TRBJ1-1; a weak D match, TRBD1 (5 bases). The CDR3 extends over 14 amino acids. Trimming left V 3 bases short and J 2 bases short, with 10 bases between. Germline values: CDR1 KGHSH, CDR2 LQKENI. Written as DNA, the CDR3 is TGTGCCAGCTCACCCGCCGGGACTAACACTGAAGCTTTCTTT. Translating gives CASSPAGTNTEAFF. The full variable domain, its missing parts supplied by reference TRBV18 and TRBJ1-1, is NAGVMQNPRHLVRRRGQEARLRCSPMKGHSHVYWYRQLPEEGLKFMVYLQKENIIDESGMPKERFSAEFPKEGPSILRIQQVVRGDSAAYFCASSPAGTNTEAFFGQGTRLTVV.

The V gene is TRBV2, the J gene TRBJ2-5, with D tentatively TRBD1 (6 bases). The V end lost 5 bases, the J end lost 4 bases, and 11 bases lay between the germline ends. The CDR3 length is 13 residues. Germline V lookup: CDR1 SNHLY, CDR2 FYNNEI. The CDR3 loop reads CASSYTGTETQYF. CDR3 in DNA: TGTGCCAGCAGTTATACAGGGACAGAGACCCAGTACTTC.